These 8 T cell receptor beta chains share one sample of origin, sequenced in a study of blood T cell repertoires in COVID-19. The method was immunoSEQ multiplex PCR; TCRdb's version includes in-frame clones alone and lacks a portion of them. Seen here are about 290,000 clones, approximately 80% observed once, and the top ten hold about 4%. The sample consisted of peripheral blood. Source of these receptors: a woman in her 50s with active or convalescent COVID-19.

A single count supports this clone. This chain connects TRBV4-1 to TRBJ1-2; D is undetermined. From germline, CDR1 is MGHRA and CDR2 YSYEKL. The CDR3 spans 16 residues. The V end was cut by 3 bases, the J end by 2 bases, with 16 bases between. The CDR3 DNA is TGCGCCAGCAGCCATGACCCCCGTGGAGCGAACTATGGCTACACCTTC. Translation gives CASSHDPRGANYGYTF.

The CDR3 loop reads CASSPAPGQGQYF. CDR3 DNA: TGTGCCAGCAGCCCCGCCCCGGGTCAGGGGCAGTACTTC. The rearrangement uses TRBV6-5 and TRBJ2-7; a weak D match, TRBD1 (5 bases). The CDR3 loop spans 13 amino acids. Deletions cut 6 bases from V and 9 bases from J, with 18 bases between. CDR1 and CDR2 (germline): MNHEY, SVGAGI.

The genes are TRBV14 and TRBJ2-5, with 9 positions matching TRBD1. CDR3 size: 16 residues. CDR1 is SGHDN, CDR2 FVKESK, per germline. The V segment lost 2 bases and the J segment 1 base; nucleotides outside the gene matches: 5. The CDR3, as DNA: TGTGCCAGCAGCCAATTCGGGACAGGGCTCCAAGAGACCCAGTACTTC. Translating gives CASSQFGTGLQETQYF.

V is TRBV6-5 and J is TRBJ2-3, with 10 nucleotides matching TRBD2. The ends lost 6 bases at V and 4 bases at J; junction bases unmatched: 7. The germline V gene has CDR1 MNHEY and CDR2 SVGAGI. This CDR3 has 15 amino acids. For the CDR3, the DNA is TGTGCCAGCAGACTAGCGGGGTGGGGGTCAGATACGCAGTATTTT. It is translated as CASRLAGWGSDTQYF.

J is TRBJ1-2 and V is TRBV7-2; D gene unclear. The CDR3 has 15 amino acids. Trimming stripped 1 base from V and 6 bases from J, with 15 bases between. Germline lookup yields CDR1 SGHTA and CDR2 FQGNSA. CDR3 bases: TGTGCCAGCAGCTTAGGGGCCCACCAGCCTGATGGCTACACCTTC. It codes for CASSLGAHQPDGYTF. Full variable domain (missing parts from reference TRBV7-2 and TRBJ1-2): GAGVSQSPSNKVTEKGKDVELRCDPISGHTALYWYRQSLGQGLEFLIYFQGNSAPDKSGLPSDRFSAERTGGSVSTLTIQRTQQEDSAVYLCASSLGAHQPDGYTFGSGTRLTVV.

This chain joins TRBV2 and TRBJ1-2, with 8 bases identical to TRBD1. CDR1 is SNHLY and CDR2 is FYNNEI in the germline V gene. The CDR3 sequence is 15 residues long. After removal of 5 bases from V and 4 bases from J, the junction contained 9 bases not matched to a gene. CDR3 in DNA: TGTGCCAGCAGTCCTACCCCGACAGGGGCCTATGGCTACACCTTC. Translation gives CASSPTPTGAYGYTF.

The chain couples TRBV27 to TRBJ2-2; 8 positions match TRBD2. Trimming at V came to 5 bases and at J to 2 bases, leaving 7 bases not matched to a gene. CDR1 and CDR2 from the germline V gene are MNHEY and SMNVEV (reference sequence). The CDR3 has 16 amino acids. CDR3 coding DNA: TGTGCCAGCAGTGACAGACTAGCGATCAACACCGGGGAGCTGTTTTTT. It codes for CASSDRLAINTGELFF.

Here the CDR3 reads CASSPSLAGGSYNEQFF. CDR3 coding DNA: TGTGCCAGCTCACCATCGCTAGCGGGAGGGAGCTACAATGAGCAGTTCTTC. The gene calls are TRBV18 and TRBJ2-1, with 12 bases aligning to TRBD2. J lost 3 bases, V lost 2 bases, and 5 bases had no gene match. The CDR3 is made up of 17 amino acids. The V gene's germline CDR1 is KGHSH and CDR2 LQKENI.